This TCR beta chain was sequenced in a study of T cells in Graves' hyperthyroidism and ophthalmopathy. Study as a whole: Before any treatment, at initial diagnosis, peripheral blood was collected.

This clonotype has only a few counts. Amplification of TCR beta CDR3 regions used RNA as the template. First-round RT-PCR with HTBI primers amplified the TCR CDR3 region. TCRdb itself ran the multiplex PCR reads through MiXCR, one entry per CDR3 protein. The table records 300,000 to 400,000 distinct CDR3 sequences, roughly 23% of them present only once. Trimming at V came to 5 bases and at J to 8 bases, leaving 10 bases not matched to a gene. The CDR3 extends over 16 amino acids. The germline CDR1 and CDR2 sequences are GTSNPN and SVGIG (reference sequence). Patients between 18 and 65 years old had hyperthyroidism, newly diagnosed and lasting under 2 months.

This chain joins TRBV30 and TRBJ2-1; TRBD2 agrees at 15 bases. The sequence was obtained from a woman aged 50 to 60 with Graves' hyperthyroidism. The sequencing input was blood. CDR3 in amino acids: CAWDRTSGRAGYEQFF. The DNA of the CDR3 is TGTGCCTGGGATCGGACTAGCGGGAGGGCTGGGTATGAGCAGTTCTTC.